The TCR beta chain described here comes from a study of T-cell reconstitution after alpha-beta-depleted transplantation in children. This clonotype came up many times. Preparation of the TCRbeta library involved a method that used unique molecular identifiers. Each CDR3 protein gets one entry after TCRdb re-called the PCR reads with MiXCR. The sample holds 200,000 to 300,000 distinct CDR3 sequences, less than 9% seen once. Germline values: CDR1 SGDLS, CDR2 YYNGEE. Trimming removed 3 bases from V and 5 bases from J; junction bases left unmatched: 9. The CDR3 runs 16 residues. The clonotype comes from a male patient younger than 18 who had a stem cell transplant for acute lymphoblastic leukemia, so the T cells may come from the graft donor. The V gene is TRBV9, the J gene TRBJ2-2; 8 bases agree with TRBD2. Sequencing was performed on PBMCs, mostly from graft donor cells, taken 180 days after TCRalphabeta/CD19-depleted stem cell transplant. The CDR3 nucleotides are TGTGCCAGCAGCGCCTATAGCGGGGTTAGGACCGGGGAGCTGTTTTTT. Translating gives CASSAYSGVRTGELFF. Full variable domain (outside the CDR3, taken from reference TRBV9 and TRBJ2-2): DSGVTQTPKHLITATGQRVTLRCSPRSGDLSVYWYQQSLDQGLQFLIQYYNGEERAKGNILERFSAQQFPDLHSELNLSSLELGDSALYFCASSAYSGVRTGELFFGEGSRLTVL.